The T cell receptor beta chain described here comes from a study of blood T cell repertoires in COVID-19. The wider study: Spain, Italy and the United States supplied samples that represented acute and convalescent COVID-19. T cells, B-cell-depleted T cells, or PBMCs supplied cDNA or gDNA.

Per the original methods: Nucleated cell number was recorded as an estimate derived from reference gene primer amplification. The table came from immunoSEQ multiplex PCR; TCRdb's copy has only in-frame clones and leaves some out. V and J calls and clone size follow that table, whereas D and trimming were derived from the DNA. The sample lists around 35,000 clones; around 86% were seen once. V was pared by 4 bases and J by 0 bases, with 13 bases between. CDR1 is MDHEN, CDR2 SYDVKM, per germline. The CDR3 has 16 amino acids. Sequenced material: peripheral blood. This chain uses TRBV28 with TRBJ1-5; maybe TRBD1 (6 bases). This TCR came from a man aged 70 or older with acute or convalescent COVID-19. CDR3 region: CASSSPGQPSNQPQHF. CDR3 DNA sequence: TGTGCCAGCAGTTCCCCGGGACAACCTAGCAATCAGCCCCAGCATTTT. Supplemented by reference TRBV28 and TRBJ1-5, the full variable domain reads DVKVTQSSRYLVKRTGEKVFLECVQDMDHENMFWYRQDPGLGLRLIYFSYDVKMKEKGDIPEGYSVSREKKERFSLILESASTNQTSMYLCASSSPGQPSNQPQHFGDGTRLSIL.